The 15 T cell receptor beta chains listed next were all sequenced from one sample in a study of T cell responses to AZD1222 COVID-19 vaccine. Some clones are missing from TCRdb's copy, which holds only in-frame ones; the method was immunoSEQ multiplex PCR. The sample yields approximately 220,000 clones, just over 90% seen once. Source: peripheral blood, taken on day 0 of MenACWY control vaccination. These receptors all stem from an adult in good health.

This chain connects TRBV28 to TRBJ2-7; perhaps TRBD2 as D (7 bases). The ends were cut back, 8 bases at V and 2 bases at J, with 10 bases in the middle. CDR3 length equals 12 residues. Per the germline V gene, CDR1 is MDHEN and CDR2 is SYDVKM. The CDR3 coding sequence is TGTGCCAGCGGGGGGGCCCCCTACGAGCAGTACTTC. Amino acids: CASGGAPYEQYF.

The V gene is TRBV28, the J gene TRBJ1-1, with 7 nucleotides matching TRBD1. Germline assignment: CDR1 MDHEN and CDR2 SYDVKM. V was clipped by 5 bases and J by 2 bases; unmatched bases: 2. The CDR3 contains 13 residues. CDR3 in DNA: TGTGCCAGCAGTACAGGGGTTAACACTGAAGCTTTCTTT. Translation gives CASSTGVNTEAFF. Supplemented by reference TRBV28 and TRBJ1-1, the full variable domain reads DVKVTQSSRYLVKRTGEKVFLECVQDMDHENMFWYRQDPGLGLRLIYFSYDVKMKEKGDIPEGYSVSREKKERFSLILESASTNQTSMYLCASSTGVNTEAFFGQGTRLTVV.

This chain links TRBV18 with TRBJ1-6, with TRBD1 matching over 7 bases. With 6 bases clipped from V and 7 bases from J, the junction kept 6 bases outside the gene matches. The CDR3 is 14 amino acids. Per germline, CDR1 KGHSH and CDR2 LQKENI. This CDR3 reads CASSQQGNNSPLHF. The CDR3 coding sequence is TGTGCCAGCTCGCAACAGGGGAACAATTCACCCCTCCACTTT. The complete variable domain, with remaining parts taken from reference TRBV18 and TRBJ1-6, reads NAGVMQNPRHLVRRRGQEARLRCSPMKGHSHVYWYRQLPEEGLKFMVYLQKENIIDESGMPKERFSAEFPKEGPSILRIQQVVRGDSAAYFCASSQQGNNSPLHFGNGTRLTVT.

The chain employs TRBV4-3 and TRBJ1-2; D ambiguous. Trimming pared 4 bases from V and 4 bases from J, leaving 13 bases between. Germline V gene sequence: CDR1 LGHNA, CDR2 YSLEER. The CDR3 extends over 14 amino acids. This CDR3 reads CASSRALSGYGYTF. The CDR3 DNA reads TGCGCCAGCAGCCGGGCCCTCTCCGGCTATGGCTACACCTTC.

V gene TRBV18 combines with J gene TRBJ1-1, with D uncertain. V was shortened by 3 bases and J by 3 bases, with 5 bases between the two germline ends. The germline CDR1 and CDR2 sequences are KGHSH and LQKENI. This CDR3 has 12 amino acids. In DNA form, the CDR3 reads TGTGCCAGCTCACCTCTCGACACTGAAGCTTTCTTT. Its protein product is CASSPLDTEAFF.

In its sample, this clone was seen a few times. CDR3 nucleotides: TGTGCCAGCAGCGTAGAAGGGATCTATGGCTACACCTTC. It translates to CASSVEGIYGYTF. This chain joins TRBV9 and TRBJ1-2; no reliable D call. Trimming stripped 0 bases from V and 4 bases from J, with 7 bases between. The germline V gene encodes CDR1 SGDLS and CDR2 YYNGEE. CDR3 length: 13 residues.

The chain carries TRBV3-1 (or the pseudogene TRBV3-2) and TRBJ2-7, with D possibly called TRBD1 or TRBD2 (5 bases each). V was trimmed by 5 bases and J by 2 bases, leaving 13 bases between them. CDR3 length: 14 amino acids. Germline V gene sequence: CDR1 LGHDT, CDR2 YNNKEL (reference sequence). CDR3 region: CASSSGTEPYEQYF. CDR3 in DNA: TGTGCCAGCAGCTCTGGGACCGAACCCTACGAGCAGTACTTC.

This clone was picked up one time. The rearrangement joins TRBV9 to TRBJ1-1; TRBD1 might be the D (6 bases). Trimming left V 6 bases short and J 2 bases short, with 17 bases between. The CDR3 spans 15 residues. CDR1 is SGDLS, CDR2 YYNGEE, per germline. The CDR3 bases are TGTGCCAGCACACGATTGGACAGTACTAACACTGAAGCTTTCTTT. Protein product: CASTRLDSTNTEAFF.

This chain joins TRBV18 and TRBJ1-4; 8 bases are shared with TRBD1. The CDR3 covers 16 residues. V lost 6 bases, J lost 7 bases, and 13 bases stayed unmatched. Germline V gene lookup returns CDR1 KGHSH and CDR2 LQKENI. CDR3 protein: CASSPWTGNEGEKLFF. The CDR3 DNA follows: TGTGCCAGCTCCCCGTGGACAGGGAACGAGGGTGAAAAACTGTTTTTT.

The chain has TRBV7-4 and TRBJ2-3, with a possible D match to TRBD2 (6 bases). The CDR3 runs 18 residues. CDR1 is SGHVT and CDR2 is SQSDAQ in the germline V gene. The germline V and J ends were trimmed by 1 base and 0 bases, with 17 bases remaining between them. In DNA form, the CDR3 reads TGTGCCAGCAGCTTAGTGCGTTTCGGCGGGGTGAGCACAGATACGCAGTATTTT. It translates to CASSLVRFGGVSTDTQYF.

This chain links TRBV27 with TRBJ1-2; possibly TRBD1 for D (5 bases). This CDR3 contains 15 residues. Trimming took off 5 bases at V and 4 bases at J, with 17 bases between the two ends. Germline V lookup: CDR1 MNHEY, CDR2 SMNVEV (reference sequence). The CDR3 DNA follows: TGTGCCAGCAGTGCACAGGCGACCCAGCCCTATGGCTACACCTTC. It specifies CASSAQATQPYGYTF.

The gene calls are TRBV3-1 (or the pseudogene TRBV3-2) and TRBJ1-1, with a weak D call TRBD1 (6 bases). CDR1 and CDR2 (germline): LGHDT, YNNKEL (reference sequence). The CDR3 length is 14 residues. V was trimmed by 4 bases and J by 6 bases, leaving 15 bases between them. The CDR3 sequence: CASSPTGSGAEAFF. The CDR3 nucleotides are TGTGCCAGCAGCCCTACAGGGTCTGGGGCTGAAGCTTTCTTT.

The CDR3 is CASSLHWAFF. The CDR3 DNA sequence: TGTGCCAGCAGTTTACATTGGGCTTTCTTT. The chain joins TRBV12-3 or TRBV12-4 to TRBJ1-1; D remains unclear. V lost 2 bases, J lost 11 bases, and 6 bases lay in between. The CDR3 totals 10 residues.

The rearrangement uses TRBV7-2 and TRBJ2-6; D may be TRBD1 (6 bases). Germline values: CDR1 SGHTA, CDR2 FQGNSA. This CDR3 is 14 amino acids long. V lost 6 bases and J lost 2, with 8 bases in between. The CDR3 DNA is TGTGCCAGCAGTCCAGGGGCTGGGGCCAACGTCCTGACTTTC. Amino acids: CASSPGAGANVLTF.

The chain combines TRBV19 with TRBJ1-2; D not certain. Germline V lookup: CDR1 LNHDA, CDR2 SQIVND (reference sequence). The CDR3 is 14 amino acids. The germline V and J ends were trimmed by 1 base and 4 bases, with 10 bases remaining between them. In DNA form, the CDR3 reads TGTGCCAGTAGTATAGGTGCACGAGCCTATGGCTACACCTTC. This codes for CASSIGARAYGYTF.